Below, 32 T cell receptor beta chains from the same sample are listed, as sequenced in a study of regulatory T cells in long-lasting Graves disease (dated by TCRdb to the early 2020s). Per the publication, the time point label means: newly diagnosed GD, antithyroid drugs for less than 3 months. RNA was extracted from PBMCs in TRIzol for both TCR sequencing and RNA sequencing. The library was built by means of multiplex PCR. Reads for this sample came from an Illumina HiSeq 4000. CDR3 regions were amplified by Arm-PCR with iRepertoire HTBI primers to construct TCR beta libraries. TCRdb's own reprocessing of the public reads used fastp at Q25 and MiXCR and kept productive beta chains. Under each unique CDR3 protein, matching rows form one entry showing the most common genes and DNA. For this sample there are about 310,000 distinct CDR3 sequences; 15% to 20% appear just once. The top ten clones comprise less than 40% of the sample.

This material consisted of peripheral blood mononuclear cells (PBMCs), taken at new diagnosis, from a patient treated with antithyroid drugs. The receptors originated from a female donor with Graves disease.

In DNA, the CDR3 is TGTGCCAGCCACAGGATTAGCAATCAGCCCCAGCATTTT. This codes for CASHRISNQPQHF. The chain couples TRBV6-2 or TRBV6-3 to TRBJ1-5; possible D gene TRBD1, 5 bases. The CDR3 spans 13 residues. The germline CDR1 and CDR2 sequences are MNHEY and SVGEGT. Between the trimmed V and J ends, which lost 8 bases and 0 bases, there was a span of 8 bases.

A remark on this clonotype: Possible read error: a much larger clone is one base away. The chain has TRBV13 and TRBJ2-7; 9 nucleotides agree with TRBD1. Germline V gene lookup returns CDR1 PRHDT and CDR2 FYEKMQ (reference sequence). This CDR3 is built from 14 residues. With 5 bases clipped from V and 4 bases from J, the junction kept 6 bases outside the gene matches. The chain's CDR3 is CASSRTGDVYEQYF. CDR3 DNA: TGTGCCAGCAGCCGGACAGGGGATGTATACGAGCAGTACTTC.

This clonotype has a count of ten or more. DNA for the CDR3: TGTGCCACCAGTGATACGGGACTAGCGGGAGGGCAAGAGACCCAGTACTTC. Translated, it gives CATSDTGLAGGQETQYF. This rearrangement joins TRBV24-1 to TRBJ2-5; 16 nucleotides align to TRBD2. The germline V gene has CDR1 KGHDR and CDR2 SFDVKD. The CDR3 length is 17 residues. Germline trimming cut 3 bases from V and 2 bases from J; bases unmatched to any gene: 2.

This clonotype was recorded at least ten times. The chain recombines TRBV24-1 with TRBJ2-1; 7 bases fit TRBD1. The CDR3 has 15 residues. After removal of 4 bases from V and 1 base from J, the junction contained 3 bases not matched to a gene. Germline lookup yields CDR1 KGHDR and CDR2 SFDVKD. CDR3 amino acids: CATSDPQGSYNEQFF. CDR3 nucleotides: TGTGCCACCAGTGACCCACAGGGGTCCTACAATGAGCAGTTCTTC.

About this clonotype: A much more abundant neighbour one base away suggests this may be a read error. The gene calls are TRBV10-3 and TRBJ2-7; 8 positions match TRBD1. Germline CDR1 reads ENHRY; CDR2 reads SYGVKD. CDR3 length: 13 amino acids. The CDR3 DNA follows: TGTGCCGTCAGGGGGCCGATGGGGGTCGAGCAGTACTTC. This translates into CAVRGPMGVEQYF.

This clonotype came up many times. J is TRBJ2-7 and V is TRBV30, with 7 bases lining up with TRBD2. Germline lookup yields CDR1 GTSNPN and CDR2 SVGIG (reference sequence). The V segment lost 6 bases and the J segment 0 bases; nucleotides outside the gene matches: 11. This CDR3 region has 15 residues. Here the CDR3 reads CACSESGTLSYEQYF. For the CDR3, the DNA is TGTGCCTGTAGCGAAAGCGGGACCCTCTCCTACGAGCAGTACTTC.

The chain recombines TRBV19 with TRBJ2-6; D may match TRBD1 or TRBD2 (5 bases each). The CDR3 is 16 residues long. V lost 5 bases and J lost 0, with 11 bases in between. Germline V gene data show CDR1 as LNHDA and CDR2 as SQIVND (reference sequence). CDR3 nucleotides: TGTGCCAGTAGTCCCAAGGGGACCTCTGGGGCCAACGTCCTGACTTTC. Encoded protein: CASSPKGTSGANVLTF.

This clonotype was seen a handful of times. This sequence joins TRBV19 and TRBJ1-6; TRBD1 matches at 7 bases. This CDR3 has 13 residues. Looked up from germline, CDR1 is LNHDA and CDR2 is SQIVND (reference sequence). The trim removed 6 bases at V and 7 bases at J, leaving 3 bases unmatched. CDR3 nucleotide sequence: TGTGCCAGTAGACCGGGACAGAATTCACCCCTCCACTTT. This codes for CASRPGQNSPLHF.

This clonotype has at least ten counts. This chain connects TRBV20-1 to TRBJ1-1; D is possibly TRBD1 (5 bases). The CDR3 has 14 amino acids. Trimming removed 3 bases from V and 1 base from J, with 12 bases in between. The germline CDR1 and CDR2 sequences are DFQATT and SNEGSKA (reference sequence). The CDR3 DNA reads TGCAGTGCTAGTTCGGCAGGGACGAACACTGAAGCTTTCTTT. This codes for CSASSAGTNTEAFF.

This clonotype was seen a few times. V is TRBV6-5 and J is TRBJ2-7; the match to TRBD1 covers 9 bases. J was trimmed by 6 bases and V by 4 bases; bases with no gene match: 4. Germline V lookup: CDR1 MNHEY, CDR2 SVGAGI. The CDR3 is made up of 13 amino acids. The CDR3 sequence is CASSFRDRAEQYF. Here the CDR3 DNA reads TGTGCCAGCAGTTTCCGGGACAGGGCCGAGCAGTACTTC.

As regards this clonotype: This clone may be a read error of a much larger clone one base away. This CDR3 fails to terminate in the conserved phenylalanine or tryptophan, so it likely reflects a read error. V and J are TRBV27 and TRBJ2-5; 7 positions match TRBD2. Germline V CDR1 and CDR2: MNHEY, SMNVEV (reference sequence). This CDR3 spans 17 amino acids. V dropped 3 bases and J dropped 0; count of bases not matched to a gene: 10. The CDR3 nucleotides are TGTGCCAGCAGTTTCCTGCGGGCTAGCGGCCACCAAGAGACCCAGTACCTC. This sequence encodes CASSFLRASGHQETQYL.

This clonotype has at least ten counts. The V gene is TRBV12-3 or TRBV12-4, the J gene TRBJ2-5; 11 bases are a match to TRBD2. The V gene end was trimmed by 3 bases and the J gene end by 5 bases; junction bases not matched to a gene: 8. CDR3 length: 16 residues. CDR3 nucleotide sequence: TGTGCCAGCAGTTTTCTAGCGGGAGGCTTGTGGGAGACCCAGTACTTC. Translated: CASSFLAGGLWETQYF.

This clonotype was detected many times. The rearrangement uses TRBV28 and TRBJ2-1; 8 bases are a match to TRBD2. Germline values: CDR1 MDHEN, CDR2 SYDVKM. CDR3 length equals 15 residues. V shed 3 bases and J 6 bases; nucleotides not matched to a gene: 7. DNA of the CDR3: TGTGCCAGCAGTTTTGGGTCACTAGCGGTCAATGAGCAGTTCTTC. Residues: CASSFGSLAVNEQFF.

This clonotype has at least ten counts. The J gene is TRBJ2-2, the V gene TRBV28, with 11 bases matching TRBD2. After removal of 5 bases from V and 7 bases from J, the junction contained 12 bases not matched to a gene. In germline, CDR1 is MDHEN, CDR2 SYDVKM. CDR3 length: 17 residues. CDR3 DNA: TGTGCCAGCAGTGTTACCGGGACTAGCGGATCAATCGGGGAGCTGTTTTTT. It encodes CASSVTGTSGSIGELFF.

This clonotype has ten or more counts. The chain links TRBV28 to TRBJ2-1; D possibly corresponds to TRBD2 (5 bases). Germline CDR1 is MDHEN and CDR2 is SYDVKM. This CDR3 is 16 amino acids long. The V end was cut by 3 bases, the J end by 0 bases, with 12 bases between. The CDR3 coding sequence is TGTGCCAGCAGTTTGGTAAGCGGCATCTCCTACAATGAGCAGTTCTTC. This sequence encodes CASSLVSGISYNEQFF.

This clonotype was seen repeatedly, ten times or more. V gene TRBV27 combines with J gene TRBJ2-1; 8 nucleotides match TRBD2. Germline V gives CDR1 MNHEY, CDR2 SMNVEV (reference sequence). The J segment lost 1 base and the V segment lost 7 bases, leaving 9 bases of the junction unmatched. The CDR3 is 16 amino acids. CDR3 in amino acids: CASTAPGLVSYNEQFF. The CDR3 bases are TGTGCCAGCACCGCACCGGGACTAGTGTCCTACAATGAGCAGTTCTTC.

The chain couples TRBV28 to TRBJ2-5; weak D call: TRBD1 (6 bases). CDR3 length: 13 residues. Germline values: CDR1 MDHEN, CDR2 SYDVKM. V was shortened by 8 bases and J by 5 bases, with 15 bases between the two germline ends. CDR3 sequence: CASGEQGVETQYF. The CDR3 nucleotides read TGTGCCAGCGGGGAACAGGGTGTTGAGACCCAGTACTTC.

The CDR3 region is CASSLIGLAGGPGNEQFF. The CDR3 DNA reads TGTGCCAGCAGTCTCATAGGACTAGCGGGAGGGCCGGGGAATGAGCAGTTCTTC. This chain joins TRBV28 and TRBJ2-1; 15 bases agree with TRBD2. The germline CDR1 and CDR2 sequences are MDHEN and SYDVKM. Trimming at V came to 5 bases and at J to 7 bases, leaving 12 bases not matched to a gene. The CDR3 runs 18 residues.

The CDR3 loop reads CASSEDRGATNEKLFF. The CDR3 nucleotides read TGTGCCAGCAGTGAGGACAGGGGGGCAACTAATGAAAAACTGTTTTTT. This chain uses TRBV2 with TRBJ1-4; TRBD1 matches 10 bases. The CDR3 totals 16 residues. V gave up 3 bases and J gave up 0 bases; unmatched junction bases: 1. Per the germline V gene, CDR1 is SNHLY and CDR2 is FYNNEI. Based on the CDR3 plus reference TRBV2 and TRBJ1-4, the full variable domain is EPEVTQTPSHQVTQMGQEVILRCVPISNHLYFYWYRQILGQKVEFLVSFYNNEISEKSEIFDDQFSVERPDGSNFTLKIRSTKLEDSAMYFCASSEDRGATNEKLFFGSGTQLSVL.

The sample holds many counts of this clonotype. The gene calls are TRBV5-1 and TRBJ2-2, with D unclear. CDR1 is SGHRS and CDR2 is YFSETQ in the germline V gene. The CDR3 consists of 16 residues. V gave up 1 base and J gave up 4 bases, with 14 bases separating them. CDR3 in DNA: TGCGCCAGCAGCTTGTGGGTTAGCTCGGGCACCGGGGAGCTGTTTTTT. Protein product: CASSLWVSSGTGELFF.

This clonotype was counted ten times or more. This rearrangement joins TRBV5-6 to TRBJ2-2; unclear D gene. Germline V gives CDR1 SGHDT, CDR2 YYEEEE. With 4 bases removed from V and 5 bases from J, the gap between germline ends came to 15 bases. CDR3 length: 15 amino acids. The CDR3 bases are TGTGCCAGCAGCGAAACCCAAAGGTCTACCGGGGAGCTGTTTTTT. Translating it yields CASSETQRSTGELFF.

The CDR3 reads CASSQDRAESGRAWTGELFF. In nucleotides, the CDR3 is TGTGCCAGCAGCCAAGATCGGGCAGAGAGCGGGAGGGCCTGGACCGGGGAGCTGTTTTTT. The V call is TRBV3-1, the J call TRBJ2-2; 10 positions agree with TRBD2. The V gene's germline CDR1 is LGHDT and CDR2 YNNKEL (reference sequence). The trim removed 0 bases at V and 5 bases at J, leaving 15 bases unmatched. The CDR3 sequence is 20 residues long.

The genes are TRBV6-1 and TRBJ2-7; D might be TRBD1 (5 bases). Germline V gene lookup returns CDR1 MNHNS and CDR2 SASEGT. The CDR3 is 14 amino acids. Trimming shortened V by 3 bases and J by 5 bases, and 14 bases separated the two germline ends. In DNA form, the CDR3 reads TGTGCCAGCAGTGAGGAACCGGGCAGGGACGAGCAGTACTTC. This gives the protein CASSEEPGRDEQYF.

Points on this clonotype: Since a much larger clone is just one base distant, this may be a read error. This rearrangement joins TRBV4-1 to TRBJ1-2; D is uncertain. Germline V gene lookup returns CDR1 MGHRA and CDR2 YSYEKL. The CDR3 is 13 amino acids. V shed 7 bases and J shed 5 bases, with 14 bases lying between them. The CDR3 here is CASIHDNLYGYTF. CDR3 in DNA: TGCGCCAGCATCCACGATAATCTATATGGCTACACCTTC.

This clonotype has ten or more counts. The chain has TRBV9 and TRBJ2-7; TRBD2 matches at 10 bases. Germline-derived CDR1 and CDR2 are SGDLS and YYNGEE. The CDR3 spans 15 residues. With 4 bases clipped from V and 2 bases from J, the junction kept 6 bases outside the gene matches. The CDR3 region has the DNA TGTGCCAGCAGCCCGAAAGCGGGAGGGACCTACGAGCAGTACTTC. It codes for CASSPKAGGTYEQYF.

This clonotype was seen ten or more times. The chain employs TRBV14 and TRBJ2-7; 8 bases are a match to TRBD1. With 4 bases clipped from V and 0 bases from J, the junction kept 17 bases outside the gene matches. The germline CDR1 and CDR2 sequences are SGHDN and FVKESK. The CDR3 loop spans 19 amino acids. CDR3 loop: CASSPQRGTGYTGSYEQYF. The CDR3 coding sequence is TGTGCCAGCAGCCCTCAAAGAGGGACAGGATACACAGGCTCCTACGAGCAGTACTTC.

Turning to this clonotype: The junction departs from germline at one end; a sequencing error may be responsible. CDR3 coding DNA: TGTGCCAGCAGATTAGCGGAGAGCTCCTACAATGAGCAGTTCTTC. Protein: CASRLAESSYNEQFF. The genes are TRBV12-3 or TRBV12-4 and TRBJ2-1; D possibly corresponds to TRBD2 (6 bases). The CDR3 is 15 amino acids.

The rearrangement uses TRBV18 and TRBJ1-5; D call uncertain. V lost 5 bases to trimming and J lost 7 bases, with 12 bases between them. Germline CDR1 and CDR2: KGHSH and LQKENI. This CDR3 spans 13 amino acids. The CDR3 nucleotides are TGTGCCAGCTCAATGACTAGCGGCCAGCCCCAGCATTTT. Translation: CASSMTSGQPQHF.

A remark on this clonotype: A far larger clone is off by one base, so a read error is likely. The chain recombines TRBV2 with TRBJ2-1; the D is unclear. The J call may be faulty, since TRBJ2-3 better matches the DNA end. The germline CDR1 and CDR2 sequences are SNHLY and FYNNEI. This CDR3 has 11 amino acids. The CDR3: CASAGVDTQYF. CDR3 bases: TGTGCCAGCGCAGGTGTAGATACGCAGTATTTT.

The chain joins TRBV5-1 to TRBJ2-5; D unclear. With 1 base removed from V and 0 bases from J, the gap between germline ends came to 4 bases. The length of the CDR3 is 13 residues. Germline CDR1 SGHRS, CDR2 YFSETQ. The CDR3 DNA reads TGCGCCAGCAGCTTGTATGACCAAGAGACCCAGTACTTC. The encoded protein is CASSLYDQETQYF.

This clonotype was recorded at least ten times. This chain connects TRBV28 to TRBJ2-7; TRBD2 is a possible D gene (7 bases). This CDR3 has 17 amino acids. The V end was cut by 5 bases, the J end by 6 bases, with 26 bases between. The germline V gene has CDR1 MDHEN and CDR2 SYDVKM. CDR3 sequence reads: CASSTLGEGWARGEQYF. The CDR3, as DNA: TGTGCCAGCAGTACTTTGGGGGAGGGCTGGGCCAGGGGCGAGCAGTACTTC.

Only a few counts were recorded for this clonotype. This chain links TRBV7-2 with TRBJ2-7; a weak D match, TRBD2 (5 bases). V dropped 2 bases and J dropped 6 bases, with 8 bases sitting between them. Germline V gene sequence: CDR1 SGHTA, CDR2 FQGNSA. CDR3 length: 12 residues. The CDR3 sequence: CASSLILAEQYF. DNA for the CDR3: TGTGCCAGCAGCTTAATTCTAGCCGAGCAGTACTTC.